The TCR beta chain described here comes from a study of blood T cells in healthy people across ages. General study results and limits: Reliance upon unsorted PBMCs precluded definitive naive versus antigen-experienced comparison.

This clonotype was counted only a few times. Its cognate antigen is unknown. At one of its ends the junction is not consistent with the germline gene, which may arise from a read error. Primers used in a second PCR of roughly 6 to 12 cycles were a sample-barcoded 5' primer and a J-beta primer mix. TCRdb passed the 5' RACE reads through MiXCR, listing each CDR3 protein once. The sample includes some 760,000 distinct CDR3 sequences, 20% to 30% of them seen just once. Per germline, CDR1 SSHAT and CDR2 FNYEAQ (reference sequence). This CDR3 region has 14 residues. The same sample was also studied in work on T cells of mothers and their children.

The sample comprised blood. The receptor comes from a boy between 10 and 17 years old in good health. The J gene is TRBJ2-1, the V gene TRBV7-7; no definite D call. The CDR3 DNA sequence: TGTGCTAGCAGCTTATTACCCTCAGGAGATGAGCAGTTCTTC. Its translation is CASSLLPSGDEQFF.